Reported below is one T cell receptor beta chain. The data belong to a study of T cell responses to AZD1222 COVID-19 vaccine. For the study at large: Analyses pooled second doses at about 4 or about 12 weeks.

The table came from immunoSEQ multiplex PCR; TCRdb's copy has only in-frame clones and leaves some out. The sample consists of roughly 100,000 clones, about 89% of them appearing once. V lost 4 bases to trimming and J lost 0 bases, with 10 bases between them. This CDR3 has 14 residues. CDR1 and CDR2 (germline): MGHRA, YSYEKL. J is TRBJ2-7 and V is TRBV4-1, with D unclear. The TCR was taken from an adult in good health. The sequencing here drew on peripheral blood, taken on day 0 of AZD1222 vaccination. In DNA form, the CDR3 reads TGCGCCAGCAGCCCCCCAGGCGGCTCCTACGAGCAGTACTTC. It is translated as CASSPPGGSYEQYF.